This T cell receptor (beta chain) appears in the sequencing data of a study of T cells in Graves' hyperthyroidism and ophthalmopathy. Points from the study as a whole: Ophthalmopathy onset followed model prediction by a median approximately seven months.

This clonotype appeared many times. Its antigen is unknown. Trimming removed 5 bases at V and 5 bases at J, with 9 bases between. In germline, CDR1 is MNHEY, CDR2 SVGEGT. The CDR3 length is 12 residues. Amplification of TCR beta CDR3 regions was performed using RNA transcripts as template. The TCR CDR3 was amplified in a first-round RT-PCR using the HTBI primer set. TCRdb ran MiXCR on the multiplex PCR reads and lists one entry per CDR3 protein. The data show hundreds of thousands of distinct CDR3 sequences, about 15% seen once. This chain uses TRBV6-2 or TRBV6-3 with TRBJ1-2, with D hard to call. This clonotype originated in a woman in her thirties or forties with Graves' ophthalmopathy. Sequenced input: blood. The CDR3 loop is CASSQSTYGYTF. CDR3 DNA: TGTGCCAGCAGTCAGAGTACTTATGGCTACACCTTC.